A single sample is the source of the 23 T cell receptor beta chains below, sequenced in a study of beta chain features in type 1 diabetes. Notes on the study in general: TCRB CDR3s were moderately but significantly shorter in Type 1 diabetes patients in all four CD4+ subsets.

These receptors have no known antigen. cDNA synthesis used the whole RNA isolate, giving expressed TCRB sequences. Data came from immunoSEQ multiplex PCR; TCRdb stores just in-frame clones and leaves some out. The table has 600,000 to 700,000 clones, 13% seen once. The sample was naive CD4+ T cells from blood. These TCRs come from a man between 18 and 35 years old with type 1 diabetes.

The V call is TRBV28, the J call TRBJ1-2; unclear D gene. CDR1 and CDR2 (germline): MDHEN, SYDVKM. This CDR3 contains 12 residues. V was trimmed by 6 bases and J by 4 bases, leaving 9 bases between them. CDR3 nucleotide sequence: TGTGCCAGCAGCCCCCCAACCTATGGCTACACCTTC. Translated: CASSPPTYGYTF.

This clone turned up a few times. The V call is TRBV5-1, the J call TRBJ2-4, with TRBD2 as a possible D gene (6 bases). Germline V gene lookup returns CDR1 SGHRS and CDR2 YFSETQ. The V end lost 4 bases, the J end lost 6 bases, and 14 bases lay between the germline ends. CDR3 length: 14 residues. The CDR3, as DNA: TGCGCCAGCAGCACCCAGGAGGGCTCAAACATTCAGTACTTC. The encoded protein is CASSTQEGSNIQYF.

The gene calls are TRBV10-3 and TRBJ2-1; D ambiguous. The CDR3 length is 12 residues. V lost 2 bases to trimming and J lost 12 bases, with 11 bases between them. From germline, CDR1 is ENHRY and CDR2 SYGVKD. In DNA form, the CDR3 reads TGTGCCATCAGTGAGGCAGTGGTGGGGCAGTTCTTC. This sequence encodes CAISEAVVGQFF.

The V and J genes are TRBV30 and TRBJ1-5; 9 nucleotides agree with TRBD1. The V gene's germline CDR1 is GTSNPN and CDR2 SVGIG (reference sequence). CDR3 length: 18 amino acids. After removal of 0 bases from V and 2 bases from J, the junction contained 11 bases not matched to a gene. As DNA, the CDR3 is TGTGCCTGGAGTGTGGGTGGGACAGGGCGTTGGGGCAATCAGCCCCAGCATTTT. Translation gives CAWSVGGTGRWGNQPQHF.

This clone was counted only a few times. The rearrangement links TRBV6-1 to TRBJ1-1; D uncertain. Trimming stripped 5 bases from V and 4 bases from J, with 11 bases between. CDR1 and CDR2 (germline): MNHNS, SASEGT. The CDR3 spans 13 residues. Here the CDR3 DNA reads TGTGCCAGCAGTTATTTGGAGGGCACTGAAGCTTTCTTT. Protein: CASSYLEGTEAFF.

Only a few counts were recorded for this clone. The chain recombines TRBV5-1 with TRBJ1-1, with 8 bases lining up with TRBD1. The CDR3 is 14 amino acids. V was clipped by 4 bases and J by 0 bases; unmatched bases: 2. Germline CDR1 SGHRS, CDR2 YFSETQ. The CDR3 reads CASSPTGVNTEAFF. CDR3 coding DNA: TGCGCCAGCAGCCCGACAGGGGTGAACACTGAAGCTTTCTTT.

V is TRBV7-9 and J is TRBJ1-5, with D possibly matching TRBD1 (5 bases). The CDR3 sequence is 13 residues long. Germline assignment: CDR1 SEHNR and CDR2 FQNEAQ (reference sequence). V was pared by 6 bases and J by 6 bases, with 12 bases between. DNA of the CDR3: TGTGCCAGCAGTCCCGGGGGGTCTCAGCCCCAGCATTTT. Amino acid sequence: CASSPGGSQPQHF.

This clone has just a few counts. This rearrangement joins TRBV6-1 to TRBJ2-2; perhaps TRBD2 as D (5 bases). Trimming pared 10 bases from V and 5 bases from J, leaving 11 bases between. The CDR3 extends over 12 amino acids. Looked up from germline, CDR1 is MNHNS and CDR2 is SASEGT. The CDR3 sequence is CAMRVLTGELFF. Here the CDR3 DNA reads TGTGCCATGAGGGTTCTAACCGGGGAGCTGTTTTTT.

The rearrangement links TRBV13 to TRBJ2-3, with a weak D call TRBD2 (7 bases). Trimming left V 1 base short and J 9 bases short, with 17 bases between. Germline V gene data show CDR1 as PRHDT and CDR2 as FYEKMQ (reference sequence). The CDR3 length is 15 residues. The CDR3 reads CASSLDWRGPGTQYF. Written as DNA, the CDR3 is TGTGCCAGCAGCTTAGACTGGCGGGGGCCAGGGACGCAGTATTTT. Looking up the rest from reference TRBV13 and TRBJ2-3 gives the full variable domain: AAGVIQSPRHLIKEKRETATLKCYPIPRHDTVYWYQQGPGQDPQFLISFYEKMQSDKGSIPDRFSAQQFSDYHSELNMSSLELGDSALYFCASSLDWRGPGTQYFGPGTRLTVL.

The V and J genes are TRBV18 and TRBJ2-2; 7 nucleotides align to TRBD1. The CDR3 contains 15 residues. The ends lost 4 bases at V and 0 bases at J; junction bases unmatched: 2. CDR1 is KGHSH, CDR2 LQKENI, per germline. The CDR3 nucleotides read TGTGCCAGCTCACTTCAGGGGGCGAACACCGGGGAGCTGTTTTTT. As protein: CASSLQGANTGELFF.

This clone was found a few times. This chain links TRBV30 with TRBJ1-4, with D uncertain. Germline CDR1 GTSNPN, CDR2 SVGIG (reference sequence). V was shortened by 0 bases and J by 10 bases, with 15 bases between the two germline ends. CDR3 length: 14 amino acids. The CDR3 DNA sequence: TGTGCCTGGAGTGTAGCAACGGGAGGTGCAAAACTGTTTTTT. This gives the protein CAWSVATGGAKLFF.

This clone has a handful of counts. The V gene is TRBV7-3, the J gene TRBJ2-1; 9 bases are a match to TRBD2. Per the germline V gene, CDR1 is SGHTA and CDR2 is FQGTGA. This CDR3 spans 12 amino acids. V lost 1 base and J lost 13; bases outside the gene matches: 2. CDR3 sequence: CASSLIAGVQFF. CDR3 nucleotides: TGTGCCAGCAGCTTAATAGCGGGGGTTCAGTTCTTC.

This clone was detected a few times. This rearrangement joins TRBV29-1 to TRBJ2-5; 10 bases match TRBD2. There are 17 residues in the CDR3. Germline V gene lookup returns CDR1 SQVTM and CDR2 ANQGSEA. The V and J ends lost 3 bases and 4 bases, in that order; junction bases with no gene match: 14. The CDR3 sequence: CSVEGQRGGNIRETQYF. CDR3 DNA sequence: TGCAGCGTTGAGGGCCAGCGGGGGGGAAACATTCGAGAGACCCAGTACTTC.

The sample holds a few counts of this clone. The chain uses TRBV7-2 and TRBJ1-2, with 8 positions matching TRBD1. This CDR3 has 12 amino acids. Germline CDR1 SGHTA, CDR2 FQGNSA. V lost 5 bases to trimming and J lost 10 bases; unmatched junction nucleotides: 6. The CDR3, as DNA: TGTGCCAGCAGCCCCCAGGGACAGGTCTACACCTTC. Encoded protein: CASSPQGQVYTF.

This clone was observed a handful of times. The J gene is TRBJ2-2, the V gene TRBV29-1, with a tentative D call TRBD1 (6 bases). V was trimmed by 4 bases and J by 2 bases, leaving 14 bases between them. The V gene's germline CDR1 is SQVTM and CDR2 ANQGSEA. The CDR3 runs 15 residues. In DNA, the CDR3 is TGCAGCGTTGGAGGGACACCCGCTAACACCGGGGAGCTGTTTTTT. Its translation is CSVGGTPANTGELFF.

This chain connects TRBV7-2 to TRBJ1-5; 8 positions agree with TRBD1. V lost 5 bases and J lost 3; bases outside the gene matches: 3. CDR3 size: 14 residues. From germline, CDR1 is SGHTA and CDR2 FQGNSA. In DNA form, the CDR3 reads TGTGCCAGCAGCAAGGGACAGGTCAATCAGCCCCAGCATTTT. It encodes CASSKGQVNQPQHF.

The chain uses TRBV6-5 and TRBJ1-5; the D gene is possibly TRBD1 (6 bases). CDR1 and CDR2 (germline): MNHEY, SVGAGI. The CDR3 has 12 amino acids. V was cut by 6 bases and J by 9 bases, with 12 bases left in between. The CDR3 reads CASRTGSRPQHF. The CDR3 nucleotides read TGTGCCAGCAGGACAGGATCTCGGCCCCAGCATTTT.

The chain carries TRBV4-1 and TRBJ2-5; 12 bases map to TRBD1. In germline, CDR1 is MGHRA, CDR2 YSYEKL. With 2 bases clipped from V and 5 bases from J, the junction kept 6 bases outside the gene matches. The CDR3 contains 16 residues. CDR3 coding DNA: TGCGCCAGCAGCCAATGGGACAGGGGGCAAGGGGAGACCCAGTACTTC. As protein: CASSQWDRGQGETQYF.

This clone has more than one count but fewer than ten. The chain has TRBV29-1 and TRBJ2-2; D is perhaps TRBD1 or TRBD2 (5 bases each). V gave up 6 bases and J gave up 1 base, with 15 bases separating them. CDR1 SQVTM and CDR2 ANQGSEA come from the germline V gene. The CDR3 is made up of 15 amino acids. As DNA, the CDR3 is TGCAGCGTGCCCGGGACCGACCAGAACACCGGGGAGCTGTTTTTT. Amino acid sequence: CSVPGTDQNTGELFF.

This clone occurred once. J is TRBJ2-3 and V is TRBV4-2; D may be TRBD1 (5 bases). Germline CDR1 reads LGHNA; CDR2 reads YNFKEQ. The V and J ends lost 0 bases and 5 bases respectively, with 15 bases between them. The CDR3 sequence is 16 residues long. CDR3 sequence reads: CASSQEEQGWGDTQYF. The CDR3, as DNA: TGTGCCAGCAGCCAAGAAGAGCAGGGTTGGGGAGATACGCAGTATTTT.

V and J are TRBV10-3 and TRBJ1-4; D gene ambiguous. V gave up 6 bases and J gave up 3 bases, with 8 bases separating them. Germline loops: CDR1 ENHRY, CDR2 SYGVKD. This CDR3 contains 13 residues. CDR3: CAIRDGANEKLFF. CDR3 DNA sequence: TGTGCCATCAGGGACGGGGCTAATGAAAAACTGTTTTTT.

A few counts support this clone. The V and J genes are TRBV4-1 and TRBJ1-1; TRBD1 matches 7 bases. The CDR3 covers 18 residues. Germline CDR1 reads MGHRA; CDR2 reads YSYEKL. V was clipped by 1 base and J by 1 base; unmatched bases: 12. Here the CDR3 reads CASSQATGIGRTNTEAFF. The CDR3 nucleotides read TGCGCCAGCAGCCAAGCGACAGGGATAGGTAGGACGAACACTGAAGCTTTCTTT.

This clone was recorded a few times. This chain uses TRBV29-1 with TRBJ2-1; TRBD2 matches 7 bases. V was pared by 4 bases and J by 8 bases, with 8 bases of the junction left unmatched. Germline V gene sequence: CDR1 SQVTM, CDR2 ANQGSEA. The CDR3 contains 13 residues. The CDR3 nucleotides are TGCAGCGTTGCGGGACTATTCCGGTATGAGCAGTTCTTC. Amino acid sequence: CSVAGLFRYEQFF.